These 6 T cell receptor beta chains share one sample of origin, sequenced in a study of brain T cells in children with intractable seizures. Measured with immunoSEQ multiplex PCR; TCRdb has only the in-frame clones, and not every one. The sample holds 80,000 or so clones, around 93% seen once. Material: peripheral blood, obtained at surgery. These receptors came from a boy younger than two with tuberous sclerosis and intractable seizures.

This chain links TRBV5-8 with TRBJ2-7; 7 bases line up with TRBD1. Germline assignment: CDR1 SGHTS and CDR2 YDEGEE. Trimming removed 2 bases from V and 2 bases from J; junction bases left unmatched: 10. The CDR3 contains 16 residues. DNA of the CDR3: TGTGCCAGCAGCTTCCTCACCGGGACAGACACCTACGAGCAGTACTTC. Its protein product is CASSFLTGTDTYEQYF.

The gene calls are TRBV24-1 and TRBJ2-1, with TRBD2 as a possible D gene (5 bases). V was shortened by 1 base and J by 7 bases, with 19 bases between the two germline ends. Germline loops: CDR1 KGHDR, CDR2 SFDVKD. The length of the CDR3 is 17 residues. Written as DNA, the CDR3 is TGTGCCACCAGTGATTTCTACCCAGCTAGCTCGGGGAATGAGCAGTTCTTC. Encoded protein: CATSDFYPASSGNEQFF.

The DNA for the CDR3 is TGTGCCTGGAGGCTGGGTGTTTTCAGAAGAACTGGGGCCAACGTCCTGACTTTC. Protein product: CAWRLGVFRRTGANVLTF. The chain couples TRBV30 to TRBJ2-6, with no clear D. There are 18 residues in the CDR3. Between the trimmed V and J ends, which lost 3 bases and 2 bases, there was a span of 20 bases. Germline CDR1 and CDR2: GTSNPN and SVGIG (reference sequence).

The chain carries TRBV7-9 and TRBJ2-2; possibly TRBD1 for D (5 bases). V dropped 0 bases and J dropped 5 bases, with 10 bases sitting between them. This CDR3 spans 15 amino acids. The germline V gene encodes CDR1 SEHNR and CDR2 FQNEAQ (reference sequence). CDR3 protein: CASSLAQAWTGELFF. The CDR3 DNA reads TGTGCCAGCAGCTTAGCACAGGCTTGGACCGGGGAGCTGTTTTTT.

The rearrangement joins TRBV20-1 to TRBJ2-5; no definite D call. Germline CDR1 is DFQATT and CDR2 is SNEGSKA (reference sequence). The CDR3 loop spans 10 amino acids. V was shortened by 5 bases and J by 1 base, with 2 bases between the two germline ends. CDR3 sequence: CSAFQETQYF. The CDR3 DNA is TGCAGTGCTTTCCAAGAGACCCAGTACTTC.

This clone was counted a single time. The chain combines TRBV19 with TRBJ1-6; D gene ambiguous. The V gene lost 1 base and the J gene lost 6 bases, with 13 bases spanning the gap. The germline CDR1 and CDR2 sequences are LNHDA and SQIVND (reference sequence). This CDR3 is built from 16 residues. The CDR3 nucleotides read TGTGCCAGTAGTATAGTATGGGCCAGAGGTAATTCACCCCTCCACTTT. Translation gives CASSIVWARGNSPLHF.